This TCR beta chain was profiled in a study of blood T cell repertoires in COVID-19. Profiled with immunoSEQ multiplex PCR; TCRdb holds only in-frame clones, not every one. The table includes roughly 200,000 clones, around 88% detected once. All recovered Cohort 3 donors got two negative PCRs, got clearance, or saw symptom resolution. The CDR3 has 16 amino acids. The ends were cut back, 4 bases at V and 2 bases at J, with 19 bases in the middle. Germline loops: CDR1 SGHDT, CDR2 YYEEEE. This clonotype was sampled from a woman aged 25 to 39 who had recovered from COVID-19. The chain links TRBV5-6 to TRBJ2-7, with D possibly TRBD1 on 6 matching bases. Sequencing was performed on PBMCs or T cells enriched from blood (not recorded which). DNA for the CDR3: TGTGCCAGCAGCCCACTCAGGGGACCGAACCCCTACGAGCAGTACTTC. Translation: CASSPLRGPNPYEQYF.